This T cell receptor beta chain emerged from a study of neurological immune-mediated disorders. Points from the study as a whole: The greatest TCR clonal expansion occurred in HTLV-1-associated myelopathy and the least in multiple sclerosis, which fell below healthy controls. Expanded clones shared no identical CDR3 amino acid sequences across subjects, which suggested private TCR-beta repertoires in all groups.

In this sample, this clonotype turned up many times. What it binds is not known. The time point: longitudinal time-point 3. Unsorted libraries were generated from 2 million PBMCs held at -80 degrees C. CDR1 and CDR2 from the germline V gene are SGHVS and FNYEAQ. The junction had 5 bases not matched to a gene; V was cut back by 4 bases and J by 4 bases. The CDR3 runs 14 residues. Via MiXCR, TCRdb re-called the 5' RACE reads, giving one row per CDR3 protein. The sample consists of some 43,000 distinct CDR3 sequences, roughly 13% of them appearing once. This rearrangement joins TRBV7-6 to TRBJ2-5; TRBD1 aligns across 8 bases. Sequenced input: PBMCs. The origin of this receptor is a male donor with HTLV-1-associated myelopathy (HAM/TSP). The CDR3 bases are TGTGCCAGCAGCTCGGACAGGGAAGGAGAGACCCAGTACTTC. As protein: CASSSDREGETQYF.